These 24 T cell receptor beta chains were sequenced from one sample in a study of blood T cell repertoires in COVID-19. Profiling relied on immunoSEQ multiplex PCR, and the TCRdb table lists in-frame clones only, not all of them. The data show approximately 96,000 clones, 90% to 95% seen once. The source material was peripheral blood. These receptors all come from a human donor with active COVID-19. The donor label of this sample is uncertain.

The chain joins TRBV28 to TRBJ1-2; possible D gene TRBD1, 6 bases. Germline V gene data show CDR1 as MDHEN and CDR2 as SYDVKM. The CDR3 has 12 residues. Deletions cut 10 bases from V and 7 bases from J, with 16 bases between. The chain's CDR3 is CATRGGAGGYTF. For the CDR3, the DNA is TGTGCCACCCGAGGGGGGGCGGGTGGCTACACCTTC.

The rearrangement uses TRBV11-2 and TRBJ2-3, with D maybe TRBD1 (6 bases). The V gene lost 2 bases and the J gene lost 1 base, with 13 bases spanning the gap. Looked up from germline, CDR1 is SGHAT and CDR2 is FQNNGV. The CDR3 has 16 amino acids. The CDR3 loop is CASSLRSGVRTDTQYF. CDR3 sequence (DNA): TGTGCCAGCAGCTTACGCTCAGGGGTACGCACAGATACGCAGTATTTT.

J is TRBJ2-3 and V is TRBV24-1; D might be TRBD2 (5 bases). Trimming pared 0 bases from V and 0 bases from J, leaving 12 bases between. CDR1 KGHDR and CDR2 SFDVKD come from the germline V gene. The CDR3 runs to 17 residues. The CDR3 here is CATSDLRGISSTDTQYF. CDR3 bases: TGTGCCACCAGTGATTTGCGAGGGATTTCTAGCACAGATACGCAGTATTTT.

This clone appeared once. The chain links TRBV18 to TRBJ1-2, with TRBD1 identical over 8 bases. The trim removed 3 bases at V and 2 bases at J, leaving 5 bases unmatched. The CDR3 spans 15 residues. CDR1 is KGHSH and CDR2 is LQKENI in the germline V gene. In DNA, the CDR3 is TGTGCCAGCTCACCCGGGACAGGATCCAACTATGGCTACACCTTC. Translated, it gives CASSPGTGSNYGYTF.

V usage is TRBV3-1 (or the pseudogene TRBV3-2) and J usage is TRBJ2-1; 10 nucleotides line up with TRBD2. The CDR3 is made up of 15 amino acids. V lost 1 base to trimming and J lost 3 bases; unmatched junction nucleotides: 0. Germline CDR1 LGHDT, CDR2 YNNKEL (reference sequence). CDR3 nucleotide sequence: TGTGCCAGCAGCCAAGGACTAGCGGGCTACAATGAGCAGTTCTTC. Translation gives CASSQGLAGYNEQFF.

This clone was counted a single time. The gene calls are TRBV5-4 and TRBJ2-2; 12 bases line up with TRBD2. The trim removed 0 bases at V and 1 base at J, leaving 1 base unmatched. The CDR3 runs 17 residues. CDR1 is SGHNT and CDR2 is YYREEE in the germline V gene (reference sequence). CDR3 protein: CASSLGGLAGNTGELFF. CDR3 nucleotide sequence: TGTGCCAGCAGCTTGGGGGGACTAGCGGGGAACACCGGGGAGCTGTTTTTT.

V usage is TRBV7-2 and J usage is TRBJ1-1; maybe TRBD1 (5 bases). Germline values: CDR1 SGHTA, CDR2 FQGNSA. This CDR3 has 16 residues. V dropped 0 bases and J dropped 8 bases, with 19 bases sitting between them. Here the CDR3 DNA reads TGTGCCAGCAGCTTAGCGGGCGGTAGAATGAACAGGGAAGCTTTCTTT. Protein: CASSLAGGRMNREAFF.

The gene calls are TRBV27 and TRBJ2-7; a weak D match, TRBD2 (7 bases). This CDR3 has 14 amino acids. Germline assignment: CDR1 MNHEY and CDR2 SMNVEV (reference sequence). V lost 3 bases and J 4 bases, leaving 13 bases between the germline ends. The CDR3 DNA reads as TGTGCCAGCAGTTTTCGGGGGGCGCTTTACGAGCAGTACTTC. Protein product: CASSFRGALYEQYF.

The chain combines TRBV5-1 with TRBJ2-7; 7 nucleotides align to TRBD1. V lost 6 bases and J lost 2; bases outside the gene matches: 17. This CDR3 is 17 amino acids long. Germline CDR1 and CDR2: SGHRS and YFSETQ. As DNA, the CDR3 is TGCGCCAGCACCCCACGCGGCAAGATCGGGACAGCCTACGAGCAGTACTTC. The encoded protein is CASTPRGKIGTAYEQYF.

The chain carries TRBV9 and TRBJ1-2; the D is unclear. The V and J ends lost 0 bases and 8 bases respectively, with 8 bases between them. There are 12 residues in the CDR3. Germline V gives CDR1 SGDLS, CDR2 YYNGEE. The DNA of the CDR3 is TGTGCCAGCAGCGTAGCCCGAGGGGGCTACACCTTC. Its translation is CASSVARGGYTF.

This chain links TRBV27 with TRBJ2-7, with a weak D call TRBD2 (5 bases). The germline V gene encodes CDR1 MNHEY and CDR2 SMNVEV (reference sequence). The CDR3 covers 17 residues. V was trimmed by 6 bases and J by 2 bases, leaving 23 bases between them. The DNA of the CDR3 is TGTGCCAGCAGACTAAAGGACGGGCCAGCGGTTACCTACGAGCAGTACTTC. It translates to CASRLKDGPAVTYEQYF.

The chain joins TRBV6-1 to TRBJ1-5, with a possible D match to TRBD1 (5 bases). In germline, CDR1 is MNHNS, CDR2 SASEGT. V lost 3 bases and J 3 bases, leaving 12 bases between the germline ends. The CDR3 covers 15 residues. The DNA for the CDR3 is TGTGCCAGCAGTGAGGTTGAGGGACTCAATCAGCCCCAGCATTTT. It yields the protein CASSEVEGLNQPQHF.

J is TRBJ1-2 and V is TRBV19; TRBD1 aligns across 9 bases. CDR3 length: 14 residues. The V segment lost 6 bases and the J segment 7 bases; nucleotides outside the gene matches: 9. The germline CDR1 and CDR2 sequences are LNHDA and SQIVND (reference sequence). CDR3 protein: CASSPWDRVFGYTF. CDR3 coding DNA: TGTGCCAGTAGCCCTTGGGACAGGGTTTTTGGCTACACCTTC.

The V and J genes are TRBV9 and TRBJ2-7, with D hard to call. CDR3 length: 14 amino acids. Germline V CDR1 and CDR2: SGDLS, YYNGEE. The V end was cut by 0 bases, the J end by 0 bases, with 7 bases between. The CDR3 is CASSVGSSSYEQYF. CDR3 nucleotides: TGTGCCAGCAGCGTAGGATCGAGCTCCTACGAGCAGTACTTC.

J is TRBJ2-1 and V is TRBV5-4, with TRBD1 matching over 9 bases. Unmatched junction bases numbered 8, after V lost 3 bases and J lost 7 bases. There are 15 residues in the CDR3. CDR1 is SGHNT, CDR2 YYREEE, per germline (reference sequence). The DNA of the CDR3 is TGTGCCAGCAGCTCCCTAGGACAGGGGTGGAATGAGCAGTTCTTC. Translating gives CASSSLGQGWNEQFF.

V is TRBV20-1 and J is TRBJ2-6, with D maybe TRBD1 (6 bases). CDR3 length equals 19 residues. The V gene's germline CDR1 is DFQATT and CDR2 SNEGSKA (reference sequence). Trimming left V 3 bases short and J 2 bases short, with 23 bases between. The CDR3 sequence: CSASNAGRAGDAGANVLTF. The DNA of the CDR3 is TGCAGTGCTAGTAATGCCGGCCGCGCAGGGGACGCTGGGGCCAACGTCCTGACTTTC.

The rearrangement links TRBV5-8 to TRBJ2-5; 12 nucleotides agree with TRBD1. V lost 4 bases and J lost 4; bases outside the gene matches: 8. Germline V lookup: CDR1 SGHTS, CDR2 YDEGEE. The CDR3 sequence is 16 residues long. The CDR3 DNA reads TGTGCCAGCAGCGGGGGACAGGGGGCGCCCCCAGAGACCCAGTACTTC. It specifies CASSGGQGAPPETQYF.

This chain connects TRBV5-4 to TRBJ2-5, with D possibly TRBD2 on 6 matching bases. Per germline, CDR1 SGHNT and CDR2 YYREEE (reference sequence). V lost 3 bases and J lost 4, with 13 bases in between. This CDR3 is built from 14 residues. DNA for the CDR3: TGTGCCAGCAGCTCACCGGGCGGGGTAGAGACCCAGTACTTC. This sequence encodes CASSSPGGVETQYF.

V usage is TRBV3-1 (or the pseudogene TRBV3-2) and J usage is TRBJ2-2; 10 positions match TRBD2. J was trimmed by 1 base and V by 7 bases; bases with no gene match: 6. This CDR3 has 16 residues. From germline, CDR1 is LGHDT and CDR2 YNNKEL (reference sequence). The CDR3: CASIGSGGLNTGELFF. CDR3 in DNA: TGTGCCAGCATTGGTAGCGGGGGGTTGAACACCGGGGAGCTGTTTTTT.

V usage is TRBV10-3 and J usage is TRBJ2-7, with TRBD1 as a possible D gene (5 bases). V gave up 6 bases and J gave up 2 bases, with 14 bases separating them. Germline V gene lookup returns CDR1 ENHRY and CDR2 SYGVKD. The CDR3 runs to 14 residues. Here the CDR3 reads CAIRSAGIPYEQYF. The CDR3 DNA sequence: TGTGCCATCAGGTCCGCAGGGATTCCCTACGAGCAGTACTTC.

Here the CDR3 DNA reads TGCGCCAGCAGCGAGACAGGAAACAATGAGCAGTTCTTC. Protein: CASSETGNNEQFF. J is TRBJ2-1 and V is TRBV5-1, with D perhaps TRBD1 (6 bases). Germline CDR1 and CDR2: SGHRS and YFSETQ. This CDR3 is 13 amino acids long. The V end was cut by 4 bases, the J end by 5 bases, with 10 bases between.

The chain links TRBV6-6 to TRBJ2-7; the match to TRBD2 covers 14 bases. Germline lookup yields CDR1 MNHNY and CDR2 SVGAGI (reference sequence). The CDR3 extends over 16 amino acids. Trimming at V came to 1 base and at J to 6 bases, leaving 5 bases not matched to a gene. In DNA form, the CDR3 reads TGTGCCAGCAGTTACTTCCCCGGGACTAGCGGGAGCGAGCAGTACTTC. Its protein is CASSYFPGTSGSEQYF.

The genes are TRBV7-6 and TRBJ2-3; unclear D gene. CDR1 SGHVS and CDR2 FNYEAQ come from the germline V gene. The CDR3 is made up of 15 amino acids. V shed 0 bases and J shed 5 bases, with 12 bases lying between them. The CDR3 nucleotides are TGTGCCAGCAGCTTAGCTGGCAGCGTAGGAGATACGCAGTATTTT. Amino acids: CASSLAGSVGDTQYF.

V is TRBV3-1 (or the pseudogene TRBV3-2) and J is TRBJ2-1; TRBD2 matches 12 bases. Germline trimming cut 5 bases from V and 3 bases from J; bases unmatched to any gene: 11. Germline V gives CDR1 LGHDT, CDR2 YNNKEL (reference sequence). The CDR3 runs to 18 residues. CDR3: CASSALAGGESGYNEQFF. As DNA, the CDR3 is TGTGCCAGCAGCGCCCTAGCGGGAGGGGAATCTGGCTACAATGAGCAGTTCTTC.